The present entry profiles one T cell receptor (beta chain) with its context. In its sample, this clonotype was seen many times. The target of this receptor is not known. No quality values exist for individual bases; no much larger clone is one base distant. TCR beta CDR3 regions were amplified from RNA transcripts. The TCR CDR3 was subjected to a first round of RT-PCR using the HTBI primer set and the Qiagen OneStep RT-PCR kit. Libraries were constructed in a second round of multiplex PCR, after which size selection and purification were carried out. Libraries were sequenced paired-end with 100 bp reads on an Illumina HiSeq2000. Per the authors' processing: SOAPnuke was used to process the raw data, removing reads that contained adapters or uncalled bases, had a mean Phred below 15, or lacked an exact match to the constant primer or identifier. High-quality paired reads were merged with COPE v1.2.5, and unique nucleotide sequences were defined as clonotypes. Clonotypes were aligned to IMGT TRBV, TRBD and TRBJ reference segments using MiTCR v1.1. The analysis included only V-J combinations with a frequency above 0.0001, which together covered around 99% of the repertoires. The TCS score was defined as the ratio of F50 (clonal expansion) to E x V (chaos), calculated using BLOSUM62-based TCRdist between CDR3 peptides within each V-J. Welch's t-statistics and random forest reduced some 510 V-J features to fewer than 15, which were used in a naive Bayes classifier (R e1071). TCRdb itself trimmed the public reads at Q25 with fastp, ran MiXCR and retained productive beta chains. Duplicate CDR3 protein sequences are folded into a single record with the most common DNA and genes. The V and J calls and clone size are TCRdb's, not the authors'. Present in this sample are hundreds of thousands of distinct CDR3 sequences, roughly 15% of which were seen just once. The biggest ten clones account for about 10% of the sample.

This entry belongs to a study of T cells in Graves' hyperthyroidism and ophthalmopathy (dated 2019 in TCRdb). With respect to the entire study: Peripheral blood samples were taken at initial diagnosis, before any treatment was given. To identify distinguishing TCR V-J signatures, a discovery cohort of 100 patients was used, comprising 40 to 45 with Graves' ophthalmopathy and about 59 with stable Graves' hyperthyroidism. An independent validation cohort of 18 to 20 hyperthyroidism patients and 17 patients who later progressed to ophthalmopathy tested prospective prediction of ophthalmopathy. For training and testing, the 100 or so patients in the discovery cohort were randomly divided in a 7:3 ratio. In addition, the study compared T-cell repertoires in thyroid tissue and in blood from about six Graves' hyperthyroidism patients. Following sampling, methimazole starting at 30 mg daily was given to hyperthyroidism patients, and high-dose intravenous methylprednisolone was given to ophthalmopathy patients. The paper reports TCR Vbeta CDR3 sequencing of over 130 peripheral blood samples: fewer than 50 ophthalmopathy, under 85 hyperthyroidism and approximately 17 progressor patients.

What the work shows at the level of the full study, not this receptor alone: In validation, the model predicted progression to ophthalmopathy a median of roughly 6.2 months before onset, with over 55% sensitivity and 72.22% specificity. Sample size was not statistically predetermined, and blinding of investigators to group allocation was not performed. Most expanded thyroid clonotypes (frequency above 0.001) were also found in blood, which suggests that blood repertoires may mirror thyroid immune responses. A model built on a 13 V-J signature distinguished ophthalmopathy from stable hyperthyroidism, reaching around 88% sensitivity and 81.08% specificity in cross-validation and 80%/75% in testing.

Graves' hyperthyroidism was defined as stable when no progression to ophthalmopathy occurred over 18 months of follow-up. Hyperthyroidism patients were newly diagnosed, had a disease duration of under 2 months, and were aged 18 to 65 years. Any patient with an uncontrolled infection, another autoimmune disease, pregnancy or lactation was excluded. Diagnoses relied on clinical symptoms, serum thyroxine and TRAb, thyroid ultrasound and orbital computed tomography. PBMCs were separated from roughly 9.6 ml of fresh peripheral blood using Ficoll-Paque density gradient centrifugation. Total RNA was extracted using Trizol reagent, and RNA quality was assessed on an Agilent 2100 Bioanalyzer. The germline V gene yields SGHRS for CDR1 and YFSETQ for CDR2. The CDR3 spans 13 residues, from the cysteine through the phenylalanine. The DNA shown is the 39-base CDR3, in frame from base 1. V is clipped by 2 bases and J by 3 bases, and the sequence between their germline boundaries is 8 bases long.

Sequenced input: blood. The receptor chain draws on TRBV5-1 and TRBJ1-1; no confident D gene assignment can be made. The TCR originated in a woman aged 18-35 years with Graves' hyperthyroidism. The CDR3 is CASSLLQYTEAFF. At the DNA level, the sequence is TGCGCCAGCAGCTTACTTCAGTACACTGAAGCTTTCTTT.